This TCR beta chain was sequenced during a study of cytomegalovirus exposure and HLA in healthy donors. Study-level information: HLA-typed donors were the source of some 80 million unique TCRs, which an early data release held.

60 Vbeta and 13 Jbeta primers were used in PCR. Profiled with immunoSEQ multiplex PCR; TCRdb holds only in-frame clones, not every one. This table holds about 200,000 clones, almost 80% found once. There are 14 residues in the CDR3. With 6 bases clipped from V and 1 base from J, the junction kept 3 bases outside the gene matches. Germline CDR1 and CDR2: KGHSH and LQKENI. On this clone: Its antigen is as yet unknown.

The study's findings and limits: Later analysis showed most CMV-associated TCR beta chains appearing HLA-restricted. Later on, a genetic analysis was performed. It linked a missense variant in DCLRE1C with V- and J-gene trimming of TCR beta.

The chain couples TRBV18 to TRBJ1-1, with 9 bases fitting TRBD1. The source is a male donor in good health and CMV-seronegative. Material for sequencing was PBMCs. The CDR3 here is CASSRDRANTEAFF. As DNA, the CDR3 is TGTGCCAGCTCTCGGGACAGGGCGAACACTGAAGCTTTCTTT. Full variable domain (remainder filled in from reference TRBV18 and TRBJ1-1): NAGVMQNPRHLVRRRGQEARLRCSPMKGHSHVYWYRQLPEEGLKFMVYLQKENIIDESGMPKERFSAEFPKEGPSILRIQQVVRGDSAAYFCASSRDRANTEAFFGQGTRLTVV.